This section outlines one TCR beta chain sequence together with its context. In the original analysis: Nucleated cell counts were estimated from reference gene primer amplification. Libraries were prepared by immunoSEQ multiplex PCR; TCRdb keeps only in-frame clonotypes and omits some of them. The V and J calls and clone size were taken over from that table, and D and trimming were inferred from the DNA. The sample contains over 75,000 clones, approximately 90% of which appear only once. Seattle cases were enrolled at active infection and followed longitudinally. The data stem from a study of blood T cell repertoires in COVID-19. About the research overall: Some COVID-19 samples were acute and others convalescent; all came from the United States, Italy and Spain. T cells, B-cell-depleted T cells, or PBMCs supplied cDNA or gDNA.

Sample: peripheral blood. This receptor was taken from a human donor with COVID-19, enrolled during active disease. The donor label of this sample is uncertain.

CDR3: CATHRGPNQPQHF. Here the CDR3 DNA reads TGTGCCACCCACAGGGGACCTAATCAGCCCCAGCATTTT. V gene TRBV19 combines with J gene TRBJ1-5; 7 bases are a match to TRBD1. Germline CDR1 LNHDA, CDR2 SQIVND (reference sequence). Trimming took 10 bases from V and 4 from J; bases not matched to a gene: 7. The CDR3 extends over 13 amino acids.